Listed below are T cell receptor beta chains from one sample, sequenced in a study of blood T cell repertoires in COVID-19. The table came from immunoSEQ multiplex PCR; TCRdb's copy has only in-frame clones and leaves some out. The table includes around 300,000 clones, approximately 90% detected once. Material for sequencing was PBMCs or T cells enriched from blood (not recorded which). These receptor sequences come from a woman between 18 and 29 years old who had recovered from COVID-19. The CDR3 runs from the conserved cysteine through the conserved F or W. A D gene is named only where the DNA matches it firmly. A clone size is listed for some rows: how often the clone was seen (once, few, many), or a class if it is expanded.

d_gene,abundance,j_gene,v_gene,CDR3nt,CDR3aa
TRBD1,.,TRBJ2-6,TRBV27,TGTGCCAGCAGTTTAAGGGACAGGGGTTCCAACGTCCTGACTTTC,CASSLRDRGSNVLTF
TRBD1,once,TRBJ1-4,TRBV2,TGTGCCAGCAAGTCAGGGGGCGGGGAAGAAAAACTGTTTTTT,CASKSGGGEEKLFF
.,.,TRBJ2-1,TRBV27,TGTGCCAGCAGTTTATCAGTTAGCTCCTACAATGAGCAGTTCTTC,CASSLSVSSYNEQFF
TRBD2,few,TRBJ2-1,TRBV2,TGTGCCAGCTCCCGAATGGGTGGGGGGGAGAGTGAGCAGTTCTTC,CASSRMGGGESEQFF
TRBD1,.,TRBJ1-5,TRBV5-1,TGCGCCAGCAGCTTGGGAGACAGGGAAGGTAACAATCAGCCCCAGCATTTT,CASSLGDREGNNQPQHF
TRBD1,.,TRBJ1-2,TRBV6-6,TGTGCCAGCACCTCGACAGGGGGGGAAAATGGCTACACCTTC,CASTSTGGENGYTF
TRBD2,.,TRBJ2-5,TRBV7-2,TGTGCCAGCAGCCGGAGCGGGGGGCTCCAAGAGACCCAGTACTTC,CASSRSGGLQETQYF
TRBD2,once,TRBJ2-7,TRBV13,TGTGCCAGCAGCCGGGGACTAGCCAGCGACGAGCAGTACTTC,CASSRGLASDEQYF
.,.,TRBJ1-2,TRBV5-6,TGTGCCAGCAGCTTGGCCGCGGGGGGCGGCTACACCTTC,CASSLAAGGGYTF
TRBD1,.,TRBJ1-2,TRBV18,TGTGCCGGCTCACCATCGGCAGGGGGCGACTATGGCTACACCTTC,CAGSPSAGGDYGYTF
.,.,TRBJ2-1,TRBV15,TGTGCCACCGGGCGGGGGCCAAATGAGCAGTTCTTC,CATGRGPNEQFF
TRBD2,.,TRBJ2-3,TRBV7-8,TGTGCCAGCAGCTTATTCGCGACTAGCGCCATAACAGATACGCAGTATTTT,CASSLFATSAITDTQYF
.,.,TRBJ1-3,TRBV9,TGTGCCAGCGGTGAGGACTACTCTGGAAACACCATATATTTT,CASGEDYSGNTIYF
.,.,TRBJ2-7,TRBV28,TGTGCCAGCAGTTTCCGGGGGACGGCCTACGAGCAGTACTTC,CASSFRGTAYEQYF
.,.,TRBJ2-5,TRBV5-1,TGCGCCAGCAGCTTGGCTTCGACAGGCCAAGAGACCCAGTACTTC,CASSLASTGQETQYF
TRBD2,.,TRBJ2-1,TRBV6-6,TGTGCCAGCAGTTACCCAGCGGGGGGGTCTGGCAATGAGCAGTTCTTC,CASSYPAGGSGNEQFF
.,.,TRBJ2-5,TRBV6-2/TRBV6-3,TGTGCCAGCAGCGCTAGTGACGAGACCCAGTACTTC,CASSASDETQYF
TRBD2,.,TRBJ2-1,TRBV11-3,TGTGCCAGCAGCTTAGGACTAGCGGGGGCCACCTTCTCCTACAATGAGCAGTTCTTC,CASSLGLAGATFSYNEQFF
TRBD1,.,TRBJ1-5,TRBV7-8,TGTGCCAGCAGCTTATACCACAGGGGGTATGATCAGCCCCAGCATTTT,CASSLYHRGYDQPQHF
TRBD1,.,TRBJ1-2,TRBV28,TGTGCCAGCAACGATCCGGGACAGGGTTTTCGCGGCTACACCTTC,CASNDPGQGFRGYTF